Below are 9 T cell receptor beta chains sequenced from a single sample in a study of shared clonotypes between healthy human individuals. The table came from immunoSEQ multiplex PCR; TCRdb's copy has only in-frame clones and leaves some out. The table includes approximately 500,000 clones, 90% to 96% detected once. Material: naive CD4+ T cells sorted from blood. Subset: CD45RA+ positively selected. The receptors derive from a young woman in good health.

The V and J genes are TRBV12-5 and TRBJ2-1, with 7 nucleotides matching TRBD1. Germline CDR1 LGHNT, CDR2 FRNRAP. CDR3 length: 15 residues. Trimming removed 6 bases from V and 2 bases from J; junction bases left unmatched: 7. The CDR3 DNA follows: TGTGCTAGTGGGCCTCCGGACAGGACCTACAATGAGCAGTTCTTC. Translating it yields CASGPPDRTYNEQFF.

V usage is TRBV5-5 and J usage is TRBJ2-2; possible D gene TRBD2, 5 bases. CDR1 SGHKS and CDR2 YYEKEE come from the germline V gene (reference sequence). The CDR3 spans 15 residues. Trimming stripped 1 base from V and 0 bases from J, with 7 bases between. The CDR3 sequence is CASSLPGTNTGELFF. DNA for the CDR3: TGTGCCAGCAGCTTGCCGGGAACGAACACCGGGGAGCTGTTTTTT.

The rearrangement uses TRBV27 and TRBJ2-2, with D unresolved. The CDR3 contains 13 residues. Germline CDR1 and CDR2: MNHEY and SMNVEV (reference sequence). V lost 1 base and J lost 4, with 4 bases in between. The CDR3 DNA sequence: TGTGCCAGCAGTTTATTCGGCACCGGGGAGCTGTTTTTT. Translation gives CASSLFGTGELFF.

In DNA, the CDR3 is TGCGCCAGCAGCCAAGGACAGAACACAGATACGCAGTATTTT. This encodes CASSQGQNTDTQYF. This chain uses TRBV5-1 with TRBJ2-3; the D gene is possibly TRBD1 (6 bases). The CDR3 is made up of 14 amino acids. Trimming stripped 4 bases from V and 2 bases from J, with 11 bases between. The germline V gene has CDR1 SGHRS and CDR2 YFSETQ. Full variable domain (missing parts from reference TRBV5-1 and TRBJ2-3): KAGVTQTPRYLIKTRGQQVTLSCSPISGHRSVSWYQQTPGQGLQFLFEYFSETQRNKGNFPGRFSGRQFSNSRSEMNVSTLELGDSALYLCASSQGQNTDTQYFGPGTRLTVL.

The chain couples TRBV10-1 to TRBJ1-6; tentatively, D is TRBD1 (6 bases). V dropped 7 bases and J dropped 9 bases, with 13 bases sitting between them. The CDR3 is made up of 13 amino acids. Germline values: CDR1 WNHNN, CDR2 SYGVQD (reference sequence). In nucleotides, the CDR3 is TGCGCCAGCAACCGGGACACAAGTTCACCCCTCCACTTT. Translated: CASNRDTSSPLHF.

The chain links TRBV5-1 to TRBJ2-7; 10 bases fit TRBD2. Germline V gives CDR1 SGHRS, CDR2 YFSETQ. Trimming at V came to 6 bases and at J to 4 bases, leaving 4 bases not matched to a gene. The CDR3 has 13 amino acids. The CDR3 spells CASKREGPYEQYF. The DNA for the CDR3 is TGCGCCAGCAAGCGGGAGGGCCCTTACGAGCAGTACTTC.

The sample holds one count of this clone. V usage is TRBV15 and J usage is TRBJ1-6; D gene unclear. V was cut by 1 base and J by 10 bases, with 5 bases left in between. Germline values: CDR1 LNHNV, CDR2 YYDKDF (reference sequence). The CDR3 totals 12 residues. The CDR3 sequence: CATSRGFSPLHF. As DNA, the CDR3 is TGTGCCACCAGCAGAGGGTTCTCACCCCTCCACTTT.

This clone was seen only once. The CDR3 spells CASSQDFPAVNQPQHF. The CDR3 region has the DNA TGCGCCAGCAGCCAAGATTTCCCTGCAGTCAATCAGCCCCAGCATTTT. The chain employs TRBV4-1 and TRBJ1-5; D is uncertain. Per the germline V gene, CDR1 is MGHRA and CDR2 is YSYEKL. Between the trimmed V and J ends, which lost 0 bases and 3 bases, there was a span of 12 bases. The CDR3 has 16 amino acids.

J is TRBJ2-1 and V is TRBV6-1; D might be TRBD1 or TRBD2, each matching 6 bases. The CDR3 is 14 amino acids. Germline CDR1 and CDR2: MNHNS and SASEGT. V was pared by 8 bases and J by 1 base, with 12 bases between. DNA of the CDR3: TGTGCCAGCTCCAAGGGGGGTTCCTACAATGAGCAGTTCTTC. Translating it yields CASSKGGSYNEQFF.